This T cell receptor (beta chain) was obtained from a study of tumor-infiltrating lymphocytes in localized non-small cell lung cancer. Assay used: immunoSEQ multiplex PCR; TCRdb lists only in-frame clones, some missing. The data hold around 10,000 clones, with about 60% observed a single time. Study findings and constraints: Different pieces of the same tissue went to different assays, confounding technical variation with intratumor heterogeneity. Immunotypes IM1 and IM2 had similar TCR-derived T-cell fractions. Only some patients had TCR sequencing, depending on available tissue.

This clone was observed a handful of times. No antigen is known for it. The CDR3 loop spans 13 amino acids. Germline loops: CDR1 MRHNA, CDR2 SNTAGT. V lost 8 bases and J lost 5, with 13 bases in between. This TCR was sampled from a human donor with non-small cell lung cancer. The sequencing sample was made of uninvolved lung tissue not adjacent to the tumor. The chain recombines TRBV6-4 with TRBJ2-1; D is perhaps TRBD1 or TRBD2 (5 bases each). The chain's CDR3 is CASWGTLHNEQFF. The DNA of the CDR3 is TGTGCCAGCTGGGGGACCCTCCACAATGAGCAGTTCTTC.